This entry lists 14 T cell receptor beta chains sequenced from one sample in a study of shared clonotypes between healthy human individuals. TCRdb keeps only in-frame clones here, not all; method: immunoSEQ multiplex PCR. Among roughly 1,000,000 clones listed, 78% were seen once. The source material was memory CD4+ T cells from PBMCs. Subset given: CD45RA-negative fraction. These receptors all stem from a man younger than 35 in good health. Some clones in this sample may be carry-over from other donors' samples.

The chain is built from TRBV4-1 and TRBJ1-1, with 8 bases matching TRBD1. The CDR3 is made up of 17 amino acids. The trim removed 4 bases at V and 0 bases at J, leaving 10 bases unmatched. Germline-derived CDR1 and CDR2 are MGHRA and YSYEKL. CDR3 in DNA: TGCGCCAGCAGCCGACCCGGACAGGGACTTATGAACACTGAAGCTTTCTTT. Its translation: CASSRPGQGLMNTEAFF.

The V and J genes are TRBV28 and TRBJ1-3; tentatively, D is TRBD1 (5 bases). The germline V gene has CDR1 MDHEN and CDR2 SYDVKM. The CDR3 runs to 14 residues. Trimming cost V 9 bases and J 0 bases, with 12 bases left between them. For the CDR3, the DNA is TGTGCCAGTTTGGGGGGGTACTCTGGAAACACCATATATTTT. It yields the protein CASLGGYSGNTIYF.

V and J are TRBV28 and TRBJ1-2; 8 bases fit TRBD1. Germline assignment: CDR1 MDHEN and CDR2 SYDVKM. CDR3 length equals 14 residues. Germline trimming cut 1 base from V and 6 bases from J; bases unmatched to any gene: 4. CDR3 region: CASSLSYRGDGYTF. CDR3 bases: TGTGCCAGCAGTTTATCGTACAGGGGGGATGGCTACACCTTC.

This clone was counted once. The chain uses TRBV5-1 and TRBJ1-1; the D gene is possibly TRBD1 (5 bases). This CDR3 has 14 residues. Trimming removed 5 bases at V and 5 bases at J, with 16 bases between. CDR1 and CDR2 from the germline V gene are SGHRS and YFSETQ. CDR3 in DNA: TGCGCCAGCAGAACCGGGACCCCGGGAACTGAAGCTTTCTTT. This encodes CASRTGTPGTEAFF.

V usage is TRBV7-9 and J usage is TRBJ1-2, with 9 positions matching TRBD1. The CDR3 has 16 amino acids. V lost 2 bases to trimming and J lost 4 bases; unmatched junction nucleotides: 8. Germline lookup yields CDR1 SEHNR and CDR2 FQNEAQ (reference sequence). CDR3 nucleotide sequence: TGTGCCAGCAGCTTACTGGGACAGGGTAGCGGCTATGGCTACACCTTC. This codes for CASSLLGQGSGYGYTF.

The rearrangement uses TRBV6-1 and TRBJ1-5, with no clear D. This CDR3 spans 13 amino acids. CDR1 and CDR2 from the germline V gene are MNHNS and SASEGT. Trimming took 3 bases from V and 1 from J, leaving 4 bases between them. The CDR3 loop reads CASSDRSNQPQHF. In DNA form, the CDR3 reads TGTGCCAGCAGTGACCGGAGCAATCAGCCCCAGCATTTT.

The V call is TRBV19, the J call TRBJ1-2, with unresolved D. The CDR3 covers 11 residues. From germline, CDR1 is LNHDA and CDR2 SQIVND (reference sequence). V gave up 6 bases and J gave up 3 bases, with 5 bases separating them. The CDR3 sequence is CASSQDYGYTF. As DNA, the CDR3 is TGTGCCAGTAGCCAGGACTATGGCTACACCTTC.

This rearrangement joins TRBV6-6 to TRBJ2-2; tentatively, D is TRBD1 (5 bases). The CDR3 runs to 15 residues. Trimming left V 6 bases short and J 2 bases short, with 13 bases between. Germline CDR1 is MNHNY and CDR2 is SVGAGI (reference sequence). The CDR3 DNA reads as TGTGCCAGCAGCCCACAGGTCCTTAACACCGGGGAGCTGTTTTTT. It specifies CASSPQVLNTGELFF.

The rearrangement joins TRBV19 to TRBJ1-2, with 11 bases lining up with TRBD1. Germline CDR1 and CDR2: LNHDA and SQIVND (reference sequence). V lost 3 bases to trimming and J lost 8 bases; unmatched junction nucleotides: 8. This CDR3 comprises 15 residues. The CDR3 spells CASSMSRTGGVGYTF. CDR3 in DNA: TGTGCCAGTAGTATGTCTAGGACAGGGGGCGTCGGCTACACCTTC.

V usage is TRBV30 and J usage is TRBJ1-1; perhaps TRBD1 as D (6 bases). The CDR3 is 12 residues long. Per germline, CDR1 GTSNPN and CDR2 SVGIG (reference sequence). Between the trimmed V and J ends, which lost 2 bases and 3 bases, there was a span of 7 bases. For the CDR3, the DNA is TGTGCCTGGAGTAGGACAGACACTGAAGCTTTCTTT. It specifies CAWSRTDTEAFF.

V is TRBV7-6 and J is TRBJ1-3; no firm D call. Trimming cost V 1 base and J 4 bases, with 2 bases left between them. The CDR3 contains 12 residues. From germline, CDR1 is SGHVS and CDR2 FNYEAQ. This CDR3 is CASSLEGNTIYF. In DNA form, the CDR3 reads TGTGCCAGCAGCTTAGAGGGAAACACCATATATTTT.

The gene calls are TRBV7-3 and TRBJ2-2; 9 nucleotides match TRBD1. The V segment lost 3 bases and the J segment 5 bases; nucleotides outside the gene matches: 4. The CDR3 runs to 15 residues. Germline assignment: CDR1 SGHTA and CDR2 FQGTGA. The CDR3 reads CASSFTGGRTGELFF. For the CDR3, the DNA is TGTGCCAGCAGCTTTACAGGGGGCAGGACCGGGGAGCTGTTTTTT.

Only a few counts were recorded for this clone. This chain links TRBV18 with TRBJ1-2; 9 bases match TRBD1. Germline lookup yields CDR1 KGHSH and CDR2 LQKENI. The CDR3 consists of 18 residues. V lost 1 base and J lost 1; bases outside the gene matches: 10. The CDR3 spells CASSPLGYGTGNNYGYTF. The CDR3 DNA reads TGTGCCAGCTCACCACTGGGTTATGGGACAGGGAATAACTATGGCTACACCTTC. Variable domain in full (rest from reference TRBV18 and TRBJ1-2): NAGVMQNPRHLVRRRGQEARLRCSPMKGHSHVYWYRQLPEEGLKFMVYLQKENIIDESGMPKERFSAEFPKEGPSILRIQQVVRGDSAAYFCASSPLGYGTGNNYGYTFGSGTRLTVV.

CDR3 sequence: CASSQPRLEAFF. CDR3 DNA sequence: TGTGCCAGCAGCCAGCCCCGACTTGAAGCTTTCTTT. The genes are TRBV7-8 and TRBJ1-1; no clear D. This CDR3 comprises 12 residues. Germline V gene lookup returns CDR1 SGHVS and CDR2 FQNEAQ. V shed 5 bases and J shed 7 bases, with 11 bases lying between them. The variable domain in full, with the rest retrieved from reference TRBV7-8 and TRBJ1-1, is GAGVSQSPRYKVAKRGQDVALRCDPISGHVSLFWYQQALGQGPEFLTYFQNEAQLDKSGLPSDRFFAERPEGSVSTLKIQRTQQEDSAVYLCASSQPRLEAFFGQGTRLTVV.